These 10 T cell receptor beta chains share one sample of origin, sequenced in a study of CD8 T cells in ankylosing spondylitis. TCRdb itself ran the 5' RACE reads through MiXCR, one entry per CDR3 protein. The sample comprises 200,000 to 300,000 distinct CDR3 sequences, roughly a tenth of which are singletons, and around 3% rests with the top ten. The material sequenced was blood, either unsorted or a sorted T cell fraction (not recorded which). These receptors all stem from a male donor with ankylosing spondylitis or in good health (not recorded which).

This clonotype was seen ten or more times. The chain employs TRBV24-1 and TRBJ2-1; D is ambiguous. Germline CDR1 KGHDR, CDR2 SFDVKD. Trimming took off 5 bases at V and 5 bases at J, with 6 bases between the two ends. CDR3 length: 12 residues. The CDR3 reads CATSGLNNEQFF. DNA of the CDR3: TGTGCCACCAGTGGTCTCAACAATGAGCAGTTCTTC.

This clonotype has at least ten counts. V gene TRBV10-3 combines with J gene TRBJ2-3; a weak D match, TRBD2 (6 bases). V dropped 3 bases and J dropped 1 base, with 11 bases sitting between them. Germline V gene data show CDR1 as ENHRY and CDR2 as SYGVKD. The CDR3 contains 15 residues. The CDR3 region is CAISDGAGRTDTQYF. CDR3 bases: TGTGCCATCAGTGACGGGGCGGGGCGCACAGATACGCAGTATTTT.

Worth noting for this clonotype: A much larger clone lies one base from this, so it may be a read error. The chain combines TRBV5-1 with TRBJ1-1; D remains unclear. The V gene lost 2 bases and the J gene lost 2 bases, with 10 bases spanning the gap. The CDR3 spans 14 residues. Germline V CDR1 and CDR2: SGHRS, YFSETQ. The CDR3: CASSFGRLNTEAFF. The CDR3 coding sequence is TGCGCCAGCAGCTTTGGCAGACTTAACACTGAAGCTTTCTTT.

This clonotype was picked up many times. The chain is built from TRBV7-2 and TRBJ2-2; D is unclear. Trimming left V 5 bases short and J 3 bases short, with 10 bases between. Per germline, CDR1 SGHTA and CDR2 FQGNSA. This CDR3 contains 14 residues. CDR3 DNA sequence: TGTGCCAGCAGCCAAGGACCTTACACCGGGGAGCTGTTTTTT. It translates to CASSQGPYTGELFF.

At least ten counts were recorded for this clonotype. The V and J genes are TRBV12-3 or TRBV12-4 and TRBJ1-4, with D tentatively TRBD1 (5 bases). The V and J ends lost 3 bases and 13 bases respectively, with 15 bases between them. The length of the CDR3 is 13 residues. The CDR3 DNA follows: TGTGCCAGCAGTTTTGGGGCGCCTCCGGGACTGTTTTTT. Amino acids: CASSFGAPPGLFF.

V is TRBV4-1 and J is TRBJ2-5; 12 bases fit TRBD2. Germline V gene sequence: CDR1 MGHRA, CDR2 YSYEKL. With V trimmed by 3 bases and J by 5 bases, 10 bases remained unmatched. The CDR3 length is 17 residues. The CDR3 DNA follows: TGCGCCAGCAGCCAGGCGTCTAGCGGGGGGGCCGCTGAGACCCAGTACTTC. Translated: CASSQASSGGAAETQYF.

This clonotype was recorded at least ten times. This rearrangement joins TRBV12-3 or TRBV12-4 to TRBJ2-2; possibly TRBD1 for D (6 bases). CDR3 length equals 13 residues. The V end was cut by 7 bases, the J end by 6 bases, with 12 bases between. Written as DNA, the CDR3 is TGTGCCAGCACCCCCCAGGGGTCCGGGGAGCTGTTTTTT. Its translation: CASTPQGSGELFF.

This clonotype was seen many times. The chain has TRBV10-3 and TRBJ1-5; TRBD1 agrees at 7 bases. CDR3 length equals 15 residues. The V and J ends lost 2 bases and 6 bases, in that order; junction bases with no gene match: 7. Looked up from germline, CDR1 is ENHRY and CDR2 is SYGVKD. The CDR3 DNA follows: TGTGCCATCAGTGAGGAAGGGGGCGGGGGTCAGCCCCAGCATTTT. It translates to CAISEEGGGGQPQHF.

The CDR3 sequence: CASSPLVEGTANEKLFF. CDR3 DNA sequence: TGTGCCAGCTCACCACTAGTAGAAGGGACTGCGAATGAAAAACTGTTTTTT. The chain links TRBV18 to TRBJ1-4; the D gene is possibly TRBD1 (5 bases). This CDR3 is 17 amino acids long. The germline V gene has CDR1 KGHSH and CDR2 LQKENI. V was cut by 1 base and J by 5 bases, with 17 bases left in between.

Comment on this clonotype: An end of the junction does not agree with germline; a read error may underlie this. J is TRBJ2-1 and V is TRBV11-3; D is ambiguous. The CDR3 is 11 residues long. Looked up from germline, CDR1 is SGHNT and CDR2 is YENEEA. The CDR3 DNA reads TGTGCCAACAGCTTGGCCGGTGAGCAGTTCTTC. As protein: CANSLAGEQFF.